This T cell receptor beta chain comes out of a study of response to subunit inactivated influenza vaccine. This clonotype was observed a few times. TCRdb reanalysed the RT-PCR reads using MiXCR and keeps one entry per CDR3 protein. The sample includes 650,000 to 850,000 distinct CDR3 sequences, about 15% seen only once; the top ten take approximately 6.5%. This CDR3 spans 13 amino acids. CDR1 and CDR2 (germline): DFQATT, SNEGSKA (reference sequence). Trimming removed 3 bases at V and 0 bases at J, with 6 bases between. The sequence came from a man in his fifties or sixties who received an inactivated influenza vaccine. J is TRBJ2-1 and V is TRBV20-1; D ambiguous. The sequencing here drew on PBMCs from blood, taken less than 15 days before vaccination. CDR3 DNA sequence: TGCAGTGCTAGTACGAGCTCCTACAATGAGCAGTTCTTC. Translation gives CSASTSSYNEQFF.